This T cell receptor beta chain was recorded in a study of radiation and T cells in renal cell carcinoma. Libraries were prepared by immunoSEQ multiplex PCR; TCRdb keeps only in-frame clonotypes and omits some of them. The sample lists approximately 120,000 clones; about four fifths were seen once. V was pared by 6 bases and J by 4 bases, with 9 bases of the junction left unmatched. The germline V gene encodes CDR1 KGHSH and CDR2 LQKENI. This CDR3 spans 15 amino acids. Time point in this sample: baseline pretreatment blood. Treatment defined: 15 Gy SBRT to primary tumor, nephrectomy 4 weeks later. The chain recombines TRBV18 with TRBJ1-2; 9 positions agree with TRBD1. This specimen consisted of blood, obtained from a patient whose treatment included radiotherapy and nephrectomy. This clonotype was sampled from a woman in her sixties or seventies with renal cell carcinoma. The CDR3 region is CASSPGGQGGYGYTF. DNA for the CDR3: TGTGCCAGCTCCCCCGGGGGACAGGGAGGCTATGGCTACACCTTC.